The next 13 T cell receptor beta chains were all read from a single sample in a study of lymphopenia after photon versus proton radiotherapy. Libraries were prepared by immunoSEQ multiplex PCR; TCRdb keeps only in-frame clonotypes and omits some of them. Counted here are tens of thousands of clones, around 87% occurring once; the ten biggest clones make up approximately 10%. Source: peripheral blood, taken from a patient treated with proton-based radiotherapy. These TCRs come from a man older than 75 with esophageal cancer.

The V gene is TRBV6-6, the J gene TRBJ1-1; no firm D call. Germline CDR1 MNHNY, CDR2 SVGAGI (reference sequence). This CDR3 is built from 15 residues. With 4 bases removed from V and 3 bases from J, the gap between germline ends came to 15 bases. CDR3: CASSSETDWDTEAFF. The CDR3 coding sequence is TGTGCCAGCAGTTCCGAGACCGATTGGGACACTGAAGCTTTCTTT.

This chain uses TRBV7-2 with TRBJ1-5, with D perhaps matching TRBD1 (5 bases). The CDR3 sequence is 16 residues long. Germline V gene data show CDR1 as SGHTA and CDR2 as FQGNSA. Trimming took 8 bases from V and 3 from J, leaving 20 bases between them. DNA for the CDR3: TGTGCCAGCGGGTCTGGGGGAATTTATGCCAATCAGCCCCAGCATTTT. This encodes CASGSGGIYANQPQHF.

V usage is TRBV5-6 and J usage is TRBJ2-5; D gene ambiguous. The ends were cut back, 1 base at V and 1 base at J, with 14 bases in the middle. The CDR3 runs 16 residues. Germline V gene sequence: CDR1 SGHDT, CDR2 YYEEEE. The CDR3 sequence is CASSLWPGRVQETQYF. CDR3 nucleotide sequence: TGTGCCAGCAGCTTGTGGCCAGGTAGGGTCCAAGAGACCCAGTACTTC.

The chain couples TRBV5-8 to TRBJ2-3, with a weak D call TRBD2 (7 bases). CDR3 length: 18 residues. Trimming removed 1 base at V and 4 bases at J, with 22 bases between. Per germline, CDR1 SGHTS and CDR2 YDEGEE. The CDR3 sequence is CASSLPGASGGGADTQYF. CDR3 nucleotides: TGTGCCAGCAGCTTGCCGGGCGCTAGCGGAGGGGGGGCAGATACGCAGTATTTT.

This clone was seen only a few times. This chain connects TRBV5-6 to TRBJ1-2; D unclear. This CDR3 has 13 residues. Deletions cut 4 bases from V and 7 bases from J, with 14 bases between. Germline CDR1 is SGHDT and CDR2 is YYEEEE. The CDR3 bases are TGTGCCAGCAGCCAGAAAGGAGGAGGTGGCTACACCTTC. Residues: CASSQKGGGGYTF.

The chain uses TRBV11-2 and TRBJ2-3; the match to TRBD2 covers 15 bases. J lost 3 bases, V lost 6 bases, and 1 base had no gene match. CDR3 length: 15 amino acids. Germline V CDR1 and CDR2: SGHAT, FQNNGV. The CDR3 reads CASSGTSGGTDTQYF. In DNA form, the CDR3 reads TGTGCCAGCAGTGGGACTAGCGGGGGGACAGATACGCAGTATTTT.

V gene TRBV5-6 combines with J gene TRBJ2-5; D ambiguous. The CDR3 is 14 residues long. Deletions cut 0 bases from V and 2 bases from J, with 8 bases between. Germline V gene lookup returns CDR1 SGHDT and CDR2 YYEEEE. CDR3 sequence reads: CASSLARVQETQYF. In DNA, the CDR3 is TGTGCCAGCAGCTTGGCCAGAGTTCAAGAGACCCAGTACTTC.

The rearrangement links TRBV7-2 to TRBJ1-1; perhaps TRBD1 as D (5 bases). CDR1 SGHTA and CDR2 FQGNSA come from the germline V gene. V lost 4 bases and J lost 4, with 13 bases in between. The CDR3 has 14 residues. In DNA, the CDR3 is TGTGCCAGCAGCTATACGGGGGGTCTCACTGAAGCTTTCTTT. It is translated as CASSYTGGLTEAFF.

This clone came up a few times. The CDR3 DNA reads as TGTGCCAGCTCACCGTCTATGGACAATGAGCAGTTCTTC. Amino acid sequence: CASSPSMDNEQFF. This chain uses TRBV18 with TRBJ2-1; D remains unclear. The CDR3 is 13 amino acids. The V end was cut by 3 bases, the J end by 5 bases, with 8 bases between. Per germline, CDR1 KGHSH and CDR2 LQKENI.

This rearrangement joins TRBV10-3 to TRBJ2-5; the match to TRBD1 covers 9 bases. CDR3 length: 14 residues. After removal of 5 bases from V and 2 bases from J, the junction contained 3 bases not matched to a gene. Germline CDR1 reads ENHRY; CDR2 reads SYGVKD. CDR3 amino acids: CAISLTGGQETQYF. The CDR3 nucleotides read TGTGCCATCAGTTTGACAGGGGGGCAAGAGACCCAGTACTTC.

The gene calls are TRBV7-9 and TRBJ1-5; D remains unclear. The V end lost 5 bases, the J end lost 5 bases, and 19 bases lay between the germline ends. The germline V gene encodes CDR1 SEHNR and CDR2 FQNEAQ (reference sequence). The CDR3 consists of 16 residues. The CDR3 protein is CASSPETGTHDQPQHF. The CDR3 nucleotides read TGTGCCAGCAGCCCCGAGACTGGTACTCATGATCAGCCCCAGCATTTT.

This chain uses TRBV27 with TRBJ1-5; D unclear. V shed 0 bases and J shed 0 bases, with 3 bases lying between them. Germline V gives CDR1 MNHEY, CDR2 SMNVEV (reference sequence). The CDR3 is 14 residues long. CDR3 bases: TGTGCCAGCAGTTTATCAGGTAGCAATCAGCCCCAGCATTTT. Protein: CASSLSGSNQPQHF.

This clone was found once. This chain links TRBV27 with TRBJ2-4, with D hard to call. V was clipped by 4 bases and J by 1 base, with 8 bases between them. The CDR3 spans 14 residues. CDR1 MNHEY and CDR2 SMNVEV come from the germline V gene (reference sequence). The CDR3 sequence: CASSSALAKNIQYF. Written as DNA, the CDR3 is TGTGCCAGCAGTTCCGCTTTGGCCAAAAACATTCAGTACTTC.